Detailed here is one TCR beta chain. The sample is drawn from a study of blood T cell repertoires in COVID-19. Whole-study context: Material from acute and convalescent COVID-19 was sourced from the United States, Italy and Spain. The cDNA or gDNA used as material had been derived from T cells, B-cell-depleted T cells, or PBMCs.

In the authors' methods: Amplification of reference gene primers was used by the study to estimate nucleated cell counts. Sequencing used immunoSEQ multiplex PCR; TCRdb keeps in-frame clones, though not all of them. V and J calls plus clone size are reproduced from that table; the DNA served to infer D and trimming. The sample contains 360,000 or so clones, roughly 89% of which appear only once. CDR1 and CDR2 from the germline V gene are SGHTA and FQGNSA. The CDR3 sequence is 15 residues long. Between the trimmed V and J ends, which lost 4 bases and 4 bases, there was a span of 16 bases. Seattle patients were enrolled during active infection and followed longitudinally.

The receptor was derived from a woman aged 60 to 75 with COVID-19, enrolled during active disease. Sequencing was carried out using peripheral blood. The chain links TRBV7-2 to TRBJ1-1; D is perhaps TRBD1 (6 bases). CDR3 DNA sequence: TGTGCCAGCAGCTCACTGTACAGGGTCCCCACTGAAGCTTTCTTT. This encodes CASSSLYRVPTEAFF.